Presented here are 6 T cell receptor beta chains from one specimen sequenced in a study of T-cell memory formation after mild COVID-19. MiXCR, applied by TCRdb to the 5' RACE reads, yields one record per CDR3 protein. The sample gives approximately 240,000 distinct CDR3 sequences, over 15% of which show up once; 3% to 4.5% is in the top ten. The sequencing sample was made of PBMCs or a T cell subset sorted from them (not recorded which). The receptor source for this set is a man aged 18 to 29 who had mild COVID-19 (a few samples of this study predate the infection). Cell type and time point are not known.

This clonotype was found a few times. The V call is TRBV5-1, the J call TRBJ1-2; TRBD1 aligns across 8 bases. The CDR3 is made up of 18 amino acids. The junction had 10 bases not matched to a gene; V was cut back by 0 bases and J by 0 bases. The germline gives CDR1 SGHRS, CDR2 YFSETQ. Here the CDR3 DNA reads TGCGCCAGCAGCTTGGCGGGGACAGGTTACGAATCTAACTATGGCTACACCTTC. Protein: CASSLAGTGYESNYGYTF.

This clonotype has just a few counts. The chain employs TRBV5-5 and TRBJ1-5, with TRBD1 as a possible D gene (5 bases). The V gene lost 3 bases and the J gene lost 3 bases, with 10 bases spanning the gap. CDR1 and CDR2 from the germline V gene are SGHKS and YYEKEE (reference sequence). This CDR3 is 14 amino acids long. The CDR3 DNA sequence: TGTGCCAGCAGCTCACCTGGGACCAATCAGCCCCAGCATTTT. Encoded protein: CASSSPGTNQPQHF.

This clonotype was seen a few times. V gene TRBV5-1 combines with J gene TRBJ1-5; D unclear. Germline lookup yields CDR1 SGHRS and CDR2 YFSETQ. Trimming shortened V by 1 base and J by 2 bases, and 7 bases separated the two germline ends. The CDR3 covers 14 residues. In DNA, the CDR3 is TGCGCCAGCAGCTTGACACCTGGCAATCAGCCCCAGCATTTT. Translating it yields CASSLTPGNQPQHF.

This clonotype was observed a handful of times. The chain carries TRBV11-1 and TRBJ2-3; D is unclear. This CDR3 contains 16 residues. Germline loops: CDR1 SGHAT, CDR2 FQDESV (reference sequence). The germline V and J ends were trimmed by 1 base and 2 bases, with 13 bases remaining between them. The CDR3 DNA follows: TGTGCCAGCAGCTTAGGAACGTCGCAAGACACAGATACGCAGTATTTT. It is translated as CASSLGTSQDTDTQYF.

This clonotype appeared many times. The CDR3 DNA sequence: TGTGCCAGCAGCTTAGGGCAGGGAAATGGCTACACCTTC. Its translation: CASSLGQGNGYTF. The chain employs TRBV7-9 and TRBJ1-2; TRBD1 is a possible D gene (5 bases). Germline V CDR1 and CDR2: SEHNR, FQNEAQ (reference sequence). The CDR3 has 13 amino acids. V lost 1 base, J lost 6 bases, and 9 bases lay in between.

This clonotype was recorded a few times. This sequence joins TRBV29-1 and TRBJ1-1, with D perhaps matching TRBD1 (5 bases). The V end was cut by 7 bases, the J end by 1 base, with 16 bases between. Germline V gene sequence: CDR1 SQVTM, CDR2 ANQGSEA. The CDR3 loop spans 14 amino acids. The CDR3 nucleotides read TGCAGCGCGTGGCCGGGACCGACGAACACTGAAGCTTTCTTT. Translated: CSAWPGPTNTEAFF. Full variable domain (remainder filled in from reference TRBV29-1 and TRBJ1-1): SAVISQKPSRDICQRGTSLTIQCQVDSQVTMMFWYRQQPGQSLTLIATANQGSEATYESGFVIDKFPISRPNLTFSTLTVSNMSPEDSSIYLCSAWPGPTNTEAFFGQGTRLTVV.